A single sample gave rise to the 9 T cell receptor beta chains below, sequenced in a study of T cell changes during pregnancy in multiple sclerosis. Assay used: immunoSEQ multiplex PCR; TCRdb lists only in-frame clones, some missing. This sample has roughly 57,000 clones; around nine tenths occur once, and the top ten carry 2.5% to 3.5%. The sequences come from CD8+ T cells from peripheral blood mononuclear cells, collected before pregnancy. The receptors were sampled from a female donor with multiple sclerosis, enrolled in a pregnancy study.

The chain has TRBV6-5 and TRBJ2-1; 9 bases are a match to TRBD2. Trimming removed 6 bases from V and 5 bases from J; junction bases left unmatched: 8. This CDR3 contains 15 residues. In germline, CDR1 is MNHEY, CDR2 SVGAGI. The CDR3 loop reads CASRLTTSGDNEQFF. The CDR3 DNA reads TGTGCCAGCAGATTAACGACTAGCGGCGACAATGAGCAGTTCTTC.

This chain links TRBV6-1 with TRBJ1-4, with a weak D call TRBD1 (6 bases). The germline V gene encodes CDR1 MNHNS and CDR2 SASEGT. Trimming removed 0 bases at V and 0 bases at J, with 11 bases between. CDR3 length: 17 amino acids. The CDR3 nucleotides read TGTGCCAGCAGTGAAGCGCAGGGGCTGGCAACTAATGAAAAACTGTTTTTT. Translation gives CASSEAQGLATNEKLFF.

The rearrangement links TRBV7-3 to TRBJ2-1; the D gene is possibly TRBD1 (6 bases). Per germline, CDR1 SGHTA and CDR2 FQGTGA. The germline V and J ends were trimmed by 6 bases and 6 bases, with 15 bases remaining between them. CDR3 length: 14 amino acids. CDR3 in DNA: TGTGCCAGCAGGATGACAGGTTTATCCAATGAGCAGTTCTTC. This encodes CASRMTGLSNEQFF.

The chain links TRBV9 to TRBJ1-1; 7 bases agree with TRBD1. Germline CDR1 reads SGDLS; CDR2 reads YYNGEE. This CDR3 has 13 residues. Trimming cost V 0 bases and J 7 bases; bases outside gene matches: 3. This chain's CDR3 is CASSVEGGDEAFF. The CDR3 coding sequence is TGTGCCAGCAGCGTAGAAGGGGGCGATGAAGCTTTCTTT. Supplemented by reference TRBV9 and TRBJ1-1, the full variable domain reads DSGVTQTPKHLITATGQRVTLRCSPRSGDLSVYWYQQSLDQGLQFLIQYYNGEERAKGNILERFSAQQFPDLHSELNLSSLELGDSALYFCASSVEGGDEAFFGQGTRLTVV.

The chain recombines TRBV7-6 with TRBJ2-7; the match to TRBD2 covers 9 bases. Germline V gene sequence: CDR1 SGHVS, CDR2 FNYEAQ. The ends lost 1 base at V and 2 bases at J; junction bases unmatched: 6. This CDR3 has 16 amino acids. Here the CDR3 DNA reads TGTGCCAGCAGCTTAGAGGGGACTAGCTTCCCCTACGAGCAGTACTTC. It specifies CASSLEGTSFPYEQYF.

In DNA form, the CDR3 reads TGTGCCAGCAGTTTAGGGGTGGGACTAGCGGGCTACGAGCAGTACTTC. As protein: CASSLGVGLAGYEQYF. J is TRBJ2-7 and V is TRBV27; 12 nucleotides line up with TRBD2. The germline gives CDR1 MNHEY, CDR2 SMNVEV (reference sequence). The CDR3 has 16 amino acids. With V trimmed by 2 bases and J by 3 bases, 5 bases remained unmatched.

This chain joins TRBV5-4 and TRBJ2-5, with a weak D call TRBD1 (5 bases). Germline V gene data show CDR1 as SGHNT and CDR2 as YYREEE (reference sequence). The CDR3 extends over 14 amino acids. V was clipped by 0 bases and J by 2 bases, with 8 bases between them. The CDR3 region is CASSLAGFQETQYF. The CDR3 DNA follows: TGTGCCAGCAGCTTGGCAGGGTTTCAAGAGACCCAGTACTTC.

This sequence joins TRBV9 and TRBJ2-3, with 8 bases aligning to TRBD2. V was pared by 3 bases and J by 3 bases, with 9 bases of the junction left unmatched. The CDR3 contains 16 residues. Germline V gene lookup returns CDR1 SGDLS and CDR2 YYNGEE. The DNA of the CDR3 is TGTGCCAGCAGCGCCCACGGGGGGGGTCCAACAGATACGCAGTATTTT. Translation gives CASSAHGGGPTDTQYF.

The chain has TRBV27 and TRBJ2-7, with D tentatively TRBD1 (6 bases). V lost 1 base to trimming and J lost 1 base, with 11 bases between them. The germline V gene has CDR1 MNHEY and CDR2 SMNVEV (reference sequence). The CDR3 consists of 15 residues. CDR3 residues: CASSLLDSSSYEQYF. The CDR3 nucleotides read TGTGCCAGCAGTTTATTGGACAGCTCTTCCTACGAGCAGTACTTC.